One sample yielded the 15 T cell receptor beta chains listed below, sequenced in a study of TIL therapy for anti-PD-1-resistant metastatic lung cancer. Sequencing used immunoSEQ v3. Repertoires were generated with immunoSEQ multiplex PCR, while TCRdb's copy carries only in-frame clones and drops some. The table has more than 45,000 clones, roughly 84% seen once. Time point meaning: pre-treatment sample, taken before nivolumab and TIL therapy. The sequencing here drew on blood, taken at baseline. The receptors were gathered from a person between 25 and 80 years old with non-small cell lung cancer.

The genes are TRBV6-2 or TRBV6-3 and TRBJ2-3, with D unclear. Trimming took 4 bases from V and 0 from J, leaving 5 bases between them. Germline CDR1 and CDR2: MNHEY and SVGEGT. CDR3 length: 13 residues. CDR3: CASSSWSTDTQYF. As DNA, the CDR3 is TGTGCCAGCAGTTCATGGAGCACAGATACGCAGTATTTT.

V is TRBV19 and J is TRBJ2-7; 9 positions agree with TRBD2. The CDR3 has 16 amino acids. The junction had 9 bases not matched to a gene; V was cut back by 6 bases and J by 0 bases. Germline loops: CDR1 LNHDA, CDR2 SQIVND (reference sequence). This CDR3 reads CASSKSPSGNSYEQYF. CDR3 bases: TGTGCCAGTAGCAAATCCCCTAGCGGGAACTCCTACGAGCAGTACTTC.

The chain recombines TRBV6-1 with TRBJ1-5, with 10 bases aligning to TRBD1. The V gene's germline CDR1 is MNHNS and CDR2 SASEGT. Unmatched junction bases numbered 7, after V lost 2 bases and J lost 9 bases. The CDR3 length is 15 residues. CDR3 bases: TGTGCCAGCAGTGAACAGGGACAGGGGTTGAGGCCCCAGCATTTT. It specifies CASSEQGQGLRPQHF.

The chain is built from TRBV7-2 and TRBJ2-3; TRBD2 might be the D (5 bases). The CDR3 is 15 amino acids. The germline V gene has CDR1 SGHTA and CDR2 FQGNSA. V gave up 4 bases and J gave up 1 base, with 12 bases separating them. CDR3 bases: TGTGCCAGCAGCTCTGGACTTCCAGGCACAGATACGCAGTATTTT. This encodes CASSSGLPGTDTQYF.

The DNA of the CDR3 is TGCGCCAGCAGCTTAGGCACTCCTGGGGCCAACGTCCTGACTTTC. This translates into CASSLGTPGANVLTF. This chain connects TRBV5-1 to TRBJ2-6; D remains ambiguous. Looked up from germline, CDR1 is SGHRS and CDR2 is YFSETQ. V dropped 2 bases and J dropped 2 bases, with 8 bases sitting between them. CDR3 length: 15 residues.

The CDR3 loop is CASSIGYQDLIPEAFF. In DNA form, the CDR3 reads TGTGCCAGTAGTATAGGCTACCAAGACCTTATCCCTGAAGCTTTCTTT. The V and J genes are TRBV19 and TRBJ1-1, with D hard to call. Germline V gene lookup returns CDR1 LNHDA and CDR2 SQIVND (reference sequence). CDR3 size: 16 residues. Trimming left V 1 base short and J 6 bases short, with 18 bases between.

The rearrangement uses TRBV5-4 and TRBJ1-2; D might be TRBD1 (5 bases). Germline assignment: CDR1 SGHNT and CDR2 YYREEE (reference sequence). The CDR3 is 11 amino acids. V was clipped by 4 bases and J by 8 bases, with 9 bases between them. The CDR3 loop is CASSGGEGYTF. DNA for the CDR3: TGTGCCAGCAGCGGGGGGGAAGGCTACACCTTC.

The genes are TRBV7-9 and TRBJ1-5; D call uncertain. CDR1 is SEHNR, CDR2 FQNEAQ, per germline (reference sequence). Trimming left V 5 bases short and J 12 bases short, with 14 bases between. The CDR3 loop spans 12 amino acids. CDR3 in amino acids: CASSLAGSDQHF. In DNA form, the CDR3 reads TGTGCCAGCAGCCTCGCCGGTTCGGACCAGCATTTT.

This chain connects TRBV27 to TRBJ2-2; no firm D call. Trimming took off 1 base at V and 1 base at J, with 22 bases between the two ends. Germline V lookup: CDR1 MNHEY, CDR2 SMNVEV (reference sequence). The CDR3 is made up of 20 amino acids. CDR3 nucleotide sequence: TGTGCCAGCAGTTTATTGGTAGCTACTAAAGGGTTACTGAACACCGGGGAGCTGTTTTTT. This codes for CASSLLVATKGLLNTGELFF.

The CDR3 loop reads CASTRSSDLNTQYF. CDR3 sequence (DNA): TGTGCCAGCACTAGGTCCTCAGACCTCAATACGCAGTATTTT. This rearrangement joins TRBV6-6 to TRBJ2-3, with D unresolved. This CDR3 has 14 amino acids. The V gene's germline CDR1 is MNHNY and CDR2 SVGAGI (reference sequence). Trimming took 7 bases from V and 7 from J, leaving 18 bases between them.

The chain couples TRBV25-1 to TRBJ1-6; no reliable D call. The V gene lost 2 bases and the J gene lost 0 bases, with 8 bases spanning the gap. Germline CDR1 is MGHDK and CDR2 is SYGVNS. The CDR3 is made up of 16 amino acids. The CDR3 sequence: CASSESTSSYNSPLHF. The CDR3 nucleotides are TGTGCCAGCAGTGAAAGCACGAGCTCCTATAATTCACCCCTCCACTTT.

The chain is built from TRBV5-1 and TRBJ2-7; TRBD2 might be the D (5 bases). V was pared by 3 bases and J by 4 bases, with 11 bases between. The CDR3 is 13 residues long. The germline CDR1 and CDR2 sequences are SGHRS and YFSETQ. The CDR3 loop reads CASSSESGYEQYF. In DNA form, the CDR3 reads TGCGCCAGCAGCTCGGAGTCGGGGTACGAGCAGTACTTC.

The chain recombines TRBV3-1 (or the pseudogene TRBV3-2) with TRBJ1-2, with 10 nucleotides matching TRBD1. Germline lookup yields CDR1 LGHDT and CDR2 YNNKEL (reference sequence). After removal of 0 bases from V and 5 bases from J, the junction contained 3 bases not matched to a gene. The CDR3 has 15 amino acids. CDR3 sequence: CASSQDPGQGYGYTF. CDR3 nucleotide sequence: TGTGCCAGCAGCCAAGATCCGGGACAGGGGTATGGCTACACCTTC.

The chain is built from TRBV19 and TRBJ2-7, with 13 nucleotides matching TRBD2. CDR1 is LNHDA, CDR2 SQIVND, per germline (reference sequence). After removal of 5 bases from V and 4 bases from J, the junction contained 23 bases not matched to a gene. CDR3 length: 21 residues. The CDR3 bases are TGTGCCAGTAGTGATCGACCATCACTAGCGGGAGGGGAAATCGCATCGTACGAGCAGTACTTC. Amino acids: CASSDRPSLAGGEIASYEQYF.

This sequence joins TRBV5-1 and TRBJ2-7, with a tentative D call TRBD1 (6 bases). Germline CDR1 SGHRS, CDR2 YFSETQ. CDR3 length: 12 residues. Trimming stripped 4 bases from V and 4 bases from J, with 9 bases between. CDR3 residues: CASSPDRYEQYF. As DNA, the CDR3 is TGCGCCAGCAGCCCGGACAGATACGAGCAGTACTTC.